These 15 T cell receptor beta chains share one sample of origin, sequenced in a study of tumor-infiltrating lymphocytes in primary liver carcinoma. It was from about 19-30 mg of unsorted bulk tissue that RNA and DNA were co-extracted. TCR beta cDNA was made from 500 ng total RNA with a constant-region primer. ARM-PCR, slightly modified, supplied the TCR beta libraries through three nested multiplex PCR rounds. With TRBV1-TRBV30 forward primers and a C-beta reverse primer, the first two PCR rounds were run for nine to eleven cycles each. TCRdb called the multiplex PCR reads again in MiXCR, with one record for every CDR3 protein. The sample holds under 200,000 distinct CDR3 sequences; around four fifths are singletons and the top ten take 18%. Sequenced: tumor tissue from primary liver carcinoma. The receptors come from a man aged 35-49 years with primary liver carcinoma and hepatitis B virus infection.

The chain carries TRBV29-1 and TRBJ2-7; a weak D match, TRBD1 (6 bases). Germline CDR1 SQVTM, CDR2 ANQGSEA. The CDR3 contains 14 residues. V was clipped by 5 bases and J by 0 bases, with 14 bases between them. The CDR3 DNA sequence: TGCAGCGTTAGACAGGAGCCAAACTCCTACGAGCAGTACTTC. It yields the protein CSVRQEPNSYEQYF.

Remarks on this clonotype: One junction end does not reproduce the germline sequence, and a read error may be involved. The DNA for the CDR3 is TGTGCCAGAGATGGGACCGGTTCCTACGAGCAGTATTTC. It yields the protein CARDGTGSYEQYF. The chain carries TRBV12-5 and TRBJ2-7, with D tentatively TRBD1 or TRBD2 (5 bases each). The V gene's germline CDR1 is LGHNT and CDR2 FRNRAP. This CDR3 region has 13 residues.

V gene TRBV6-2 or TRBV6-3 combines with J gene TRBJ2-5; D not resolved. CDR3 length: 15 residues. Looked up from germline, CDR1 is MNHEY and CDR2 is SVGEGT. With 6 bases removed from V and 5 bases from J, the gap between germline ends came to 19 bases. The DNA of the CDR3 is TGTGCCAGCAGACGACCCGAGACCCAACACGAGACCCAGTACTTC. It translates to CASRRPETQHETQYF.

For this clonotype: One end of the junction does not line up with germline, which may come from a read error. The V gene is TRBV12-3 or TRBV12-4, the J gene TRBJ1-1; D gene ambiguous. The CDR3 has 16 amino acids. The CDR3 loop reads CASSFILGKGNIEAFF. DNA for the CDR3: TGTGCCAGCAGTTTCATCTTGGGAAAGGGAAACATTGAAGCTTTCTTT.

Comments on this clonotype: The junction does not match germline at one end; this may be a read error. The V gene is TRBV29-1, the J gene TRBJ2-1; 7 bases match TRBD2. This CDR3 comprises 15 residues. Germline V gene data show CDR1 as SQVTM and CDR2 as ANQGSEA. In nucleotides, the CDR3 is TGCAGCGTTGATTCTCGGCGGGAGCGCTACATTGAGCAGTTCTTC. This translates into CSVDSRRERYIEQFF.

V gene TRBV6-5 combines with J gene TRBJ2-7, with TRBD1 matching over 7 bases. This CDR3 contains 13 residues. V shed 9 bases and J 4 bases; nucleotides not matched to a gene: 9. The germline V gene encodes CDR1 MNHEY and CDR2 SVGAGI. DNA of the CDR3: TGTGCCAGTAGGGGGACAGACGAGTACGAGCAGTACTTC. It is translated as CASRGTDEYEQYF.

On this clonotype itself: An end of the junction differs from the germline gene, which may be a read error. The rearrangement links TRBV11-2 to TRBJ2-5; D uncertain. Germline V gene data show CDR1 as SGHAT and CDR2 as FQNNGV. The CDR3 loop spans 11 amino acids. The CDR3 sequence: CACSMVETQYF. In nucleotides, the CDR3 is TGTGCCTGCAGTATGGTGGAGACCCAGTACTTC.

Of note for this clonotype: A read error may account for a junction end that differs from germline. The CDR3 DNA reads as TGTGCCATCAGTAGTGACCTAGCGCCGTTCTCCTACAATGAGCAATTCTTC. Amino acids: CAISSDLAPFSYNEQFF. The chain uses TRBV10-3 and TRBJ2-1, with a possible D match to TRBD2 (6 bases). The CDR3 contains 17 residues. Per germline, CDR1 ENHRY and CDR2 SYGVKD.

Details on this clonotype: Its ends do not fully match the called genes, so a read error is possible. The V gene is TRBV11-3, the J gene TRBJ2-1; no reliable D call. This CDR3 is built from 12 residues. Germline CDR1 and CDR2: SGHNT and YENEEA. Here the CDR3 DNA reads TGTGCCAGCAACTTATATGCCGATGAGCAGTTCTTC. Protein: CASNLYADEQFF.

On this clonotype: Germline is not matched at one junction end, which may reflect a read error. The chain links TRBV11-2 to TRBJ2-7, with 8 bases fitting TRBD1. The CDR3 consists of 15 residues. The germline V gene encodes CDR1 SGHAT and CDR2 FQNNGV. The CDR3 spells CASSLRWTGKNEHYF. The CDR3 coding sequence is TGTGCTAGCAGCTTACGATGGACAGGGAAAAACGAGCATTACTTC. The full variable domain, in which reference TRBV11-2 and TRBJ2-7 provide the parts outside the CDR3, is EAGVAQSPRYKIIEKRQSVAFWCNPISGHATLYWYQQILGQGPKLLIQFQNNGVVDDSQLPKDRFSAERLKGVDSTLKIQPAKLEDSAVYLCASSLRWTGKNEHYFGPGTRLTVT.

This clonotype was seen at least ten times. An end of the junction differs from the germline gene, which may be a read error. This sequence joins TRBV11-1 and TRBJ2-7, with D perhaps TRBD2 (5 bases). This CDR3 is 17 amino acids long. Looked up from germline, CDR1 is SGHAT and CDR2 is FQDESV (reference sequence). The CDR3 bases are TGTGCCAACAGCCTAGGGCCGGCGGGTGAAAGCTCCTACGAGCAGTACTTC. Translated, it gives CANSLGPAGESSYEQYF.

Comments on this clonotype: One end of the junction is discordant with germline, which a read error may explain. The chain carries TRBV6-1 and TRBJ2-7, with D perhaps TRBD2 (5 bases). The CDR3 is 12 residues long. Germline CDR1 reads MNHNS; CDR2 reads SASEGT. CDR3 DNA sequence: TGTGTCAGCGATATGGCAGACTACGAGCACTACTTC. Residues: CVSDMADYEHYF.

This rearrangement joins TRBV6-1 to TRBJ2-1; 8 bases are a match to TRBD1. There are 15 residues in the CDR3. The germline gives CDR1 MNHNS, CDR2 SASEGT. V was pared by 6 bases and J by 6 bases, with 10 bases of the junction left unmatched. The CDR3 sequence is CASREVTGESNEQFF. The CDR3 bases are TGTGCCAGCAGAGAGGTGACAGGGGAATCCAATGAGCAGTTCTTC.

Details on this clonotype: The missing conserved phenylalanine or tryptophan at the end of this CDR3 makes a read error likely. V is TRBV4-3 and J is TRBJ1-2, with 8 bases aligning to TRBD1. The CDR3 consists of 14 residues. The V gene's germline CDR1 is LGHNA and CDR2 YSLEER. Unmatched junction bases numbered 6, after V lost 5 bases and J lost 4 bases. The CDR3 DNA sequence: TGCGCCAGCAGCTTCCAGGGGACAGGCTATGGCTACACCCTC. Encoded protein: CASSFQGTGYGYTL.

As concerns this clonotype: This clone may be a read error of a much larger clone one base away. V and J are TRBV7-9 and TRBJ2-5, with D perhaps matching TRBD2 (5 bases). V gave up 3 bases and J gave up 5 bases, with 13 bases separating them. The CDR3 is made up of 14 amino acids. Germline-derived CDR1 and CDR2 are SEHNR and FQNEAQ (reference sequence). The CDR3 DNA follows: TGTGCCAGCAGCTTGGGCGGAGGTGCGGAGACCCAGTACTTC. Translating it yields CASSLGGGAETQYF. Looking up the rest from reference TRBV7-9 and TRBJ2-5 gives the full variable domain: DTGVSQNPRHKITKRGQNVTFRCDPISEHNRLYWYRQTLGQGPEFLTYFQNEAQLEKSRLLSDRFSAERPKGSFSTLEIQRTEQGDSAMYLCASSLGGGAETQYFGPGTRLLVL.